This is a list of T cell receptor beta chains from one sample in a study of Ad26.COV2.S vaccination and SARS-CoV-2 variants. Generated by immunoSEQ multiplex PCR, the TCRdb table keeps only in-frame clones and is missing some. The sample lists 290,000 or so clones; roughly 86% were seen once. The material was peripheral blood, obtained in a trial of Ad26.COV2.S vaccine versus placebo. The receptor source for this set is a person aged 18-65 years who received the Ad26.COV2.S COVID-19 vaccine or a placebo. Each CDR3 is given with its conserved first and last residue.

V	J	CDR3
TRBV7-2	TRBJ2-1	CASSPSSGRPFF
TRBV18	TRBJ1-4	CASSPSFPEKLFF
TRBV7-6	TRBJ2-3	CASSLGAGTDTQYF
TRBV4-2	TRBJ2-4	CASSPASGGVGKNIQYF
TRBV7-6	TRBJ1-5	CASSLSHRNQPQHF
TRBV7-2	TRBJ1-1	CASSLLTQGIAEAFF
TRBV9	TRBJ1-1	CASSVLTGAEAFF
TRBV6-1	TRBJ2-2	CASSEVGSVNTGELFF
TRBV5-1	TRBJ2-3	CASSLGSNPDTQYF
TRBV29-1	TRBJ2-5	CSADGQGETQYF
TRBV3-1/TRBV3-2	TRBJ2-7	CASSLYLGYEQYF
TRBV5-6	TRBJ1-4	CASSSGVTANEKLFF